These 10 T cell receptor beta chains originate from one sample sequenced in a study of T cells after yellow fever vaccination. TCRdb re-called the 5' RACE reads with MiXCR, one entry per CDR3 protein. The table has approximately 330,000 distinct CDR3 sequences, roughly an eighth seen once. The material sequenced was CD4+ T cells sorted from PBMCs, taken 15 days after the yellow fever booster vaccination. The receptor source for this set is a man between 18 and 29 years old who received the YFV17D yellow fever vaccine.

The chain employs TRBV18 and TRBJ2-7; a weak D match, TRBD1 (5 bases). The V gene's germline CDR1 is KGHSH and CDR2 LQKENI. Trimming took off 2 bases at V and 0 bases at J, with 14 bases between the two ends. The CDR3 is 16 residues long. The CDR3 DNA reads as TGTGCCAGCTCACCATTAGAGACAGCGAGCTCCTACGAGCAGTACTTC. It yields the protein CASSPLETASSYEQYF. Full variable domain (rest looked up from reference TRBV18 and TRBJ2-7): NAGVMQNPRHLVRRRGQEARLRCSPMKGHSHVYWYRQLPEEGLKFMVYLQKENIIDESGMPKERFSAEFPKEGPSILRIQQVVRGDSAAYFCASSPLETASSYEQYFGPGTRLTVT.

The rearrangement joins TRBV3-1 to TRBJ2-3; perhaps TRBD2 as D (7 bases). Germline V CDR1 and CDR2: LGHDT, YNNKEL (reference sequence). The CDR3 is made up of 18 amino acids. V was shortened by 2 bases and J by 1 base, with 19 bases between the two germline ends. CDR3 bases: TGTGCCAGCAGCCAACCGTCTGTACGGGGGGCTGGCACAGATACGCAGTATTTT. Protein: CASSQPSVRGAGTDTQYF.

The chain combines TRBV27 with TRBJ1-4; 7 bases fit TRBD1. There are 15 residues in the CDR3. Unmatched junction bases numbered 12, after V lost 6 bases and J lost 8 bases. CDR1 is MNHEY, CDR2 SMNVEV, per germline (reference sequence). CDR3 loop: CASSQQGQRGEKLFF. The DNA of the CDR3 is TGTGCCAGCAGCCAGCAGGGACAGAGGGGGGAAAAACTGTTTTTT.

This clonotype was detected ten times or more. The junction departs from the called germline gene at one end, perhaps through a read error. The chain combines TRBV5-1 with TRBJ2-3; maybe TRBD1 (5 bases). The CDR3 loop spans 13 amino acids. Germline loops: CDR1 SGHRS, CDR2 YFSETQ. CDR3 region: CASSLQGTDTQYF. CDR3 nucleotide sequence: TGTGCCAGCAGCTTACAGGGCACAGATACGCAGTATTTT.

This clonotype was picked up a small number of times. One junction end disagrees with the germline gene, perhaps due to a read error. The rearrangement joins TRBV7-7 to TRBJ2-1; no reliable D call. This CDR3 is built from 15 residues. The germline gives CDR1 SSHAT, CDR2 FNYEAQ (reference sequence). The CDR3 sequence is CASSLGAHLTNEQFF. The CDR3 nucleotides are TGTGCTAGCAGCTTAGGAGCCCACTTAACCAATGAGCAGTTCTTC. The variable domain in full, completed from reference TRBV7-7 and TRBJ2-1, reads GAGVSQSPRYKVTKRGQDVTLRCDPISSHATLYWYQQALGQGPEFLTYFNYEAQPDKSGLPSDRFSAERPEGSISTLTIQRTEQRDSAMYRCASSLGAHLTNEQFFGPGTRLTVL.

This clonotype was counted a few times. The V call is TRBV5-6, the J call TRBJ1-1; D might be TRBD1 (6 bases). The CDR3 spans 12 residues. Germline CDR1 and CDR2: SGHDT and YYEEEE. Trimming stripped 4 bases from V and 7 bases from J, with 11 bases between. This chain's CDR3 is CASSTGQYEAFF. The CDR3 DNA reads TGTGCCAGCAGCACAGGACAGTATGAAGCTTTCTTT. Full variable domain (remainder filled in from reference TRBV5-6 and TRBJ1-1): DAGVTQSPTHLIKTRGQQVTLRCSPKSGHDTVSWYQQALGQGPQFIFQYYEEEERQRGNFPDRFSGHQFPNYSSELNVNALLLGDSALYLCASSTGQYEAFFGQGTRLTVV.

The chain has TRBV7-3 and TRBJ2-2, with 7 nucleotides matching TRBD1. CDR3 length: 14 amino acids. Germline-derived CDR1 and CDR2 are SGHTA and FQGTGA. With 4 bases clipped from V and 7 bases from J, the junction kept 6 bases outside the gene matches. CDR3 bases: TGTGCCAGCAGCTCGGGACGGGACAGCGGGGAGCTGTTTTTT. Protein product: CASSSGRDSGELFF.

A few counts support this clonotype. One end of the junction is discordant with germline, which a read error may explain. The genes are TRBV7-2 and TRBJ2-1; the D gene could be TRBD1 or TRBD2 (6 bases each). Germline CDR1 reads SGHTA; CDR2 reads FQGNSA. This CDR3 has 12 residues. CDR3 sequence reads: CASRQAEGGEIF. For the CDR3, the DNA is TGTGCCAGCCGCCAGGCCGAGGGGGGCGAGATCTTC.

This rearrangement joins TRBV4-3 to TRBJ1-6; D remains ambiguous. The CDR3 length is 15 residues. Germline V gene data show CDR1 as LGHNA and CDR2 as YSLEER. Trimming pared 0 bases from V and 6 bases from J, leaving 9 bases between. CDR3 residues: CASSQDAPLNSPLHF. CDR3 in DNA: TGCGCCAGCAGCCAAGACGCTCCCCTTAATTCACCCCTCCACTTT.

This clonotype has at least ten counts. J is TRBJ2-4 and V is TRBV6-6; D remains ambiguous. V lost 5 bases, J lost 8 bases, and 7 bases lay in between. The CDR3 has 11 residues. The germline CDR1 and CDR2 sequences are MNHNY and SVGAGI (reference sequence). CDR3 in amino acids: CASSHQDIQYF. The CDR3 nucleotides are TGTGCCAGCAGTCACCAGGACATTCAGTACTTC.